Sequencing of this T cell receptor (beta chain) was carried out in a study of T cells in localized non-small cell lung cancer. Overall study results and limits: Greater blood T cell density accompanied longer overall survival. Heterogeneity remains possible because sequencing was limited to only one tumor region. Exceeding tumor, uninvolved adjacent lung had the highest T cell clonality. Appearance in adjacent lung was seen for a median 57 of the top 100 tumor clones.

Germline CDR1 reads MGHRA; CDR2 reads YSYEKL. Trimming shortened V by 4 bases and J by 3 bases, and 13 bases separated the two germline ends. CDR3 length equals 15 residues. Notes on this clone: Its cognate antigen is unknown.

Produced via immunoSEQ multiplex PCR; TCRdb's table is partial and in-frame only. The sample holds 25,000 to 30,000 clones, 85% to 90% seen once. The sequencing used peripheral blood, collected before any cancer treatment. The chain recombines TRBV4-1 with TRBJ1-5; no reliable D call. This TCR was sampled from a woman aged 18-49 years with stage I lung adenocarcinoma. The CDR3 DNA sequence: TGCGCCAGCAGCCGTAAGGACGGCTCCAATCAGCCCCAGCATTTT. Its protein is CASSRKDGSNQPQHF.